This paragraph covers one TCR beta chain sequence. Its target is not known. The method was immunoSEQ multiplex PCR; TCRdb's version includes in-frame clones alone and lacks a portion of them. The sample carries over 100,000 clones, 65% to 90% recorded once. The data stem from a study of T cell responses to AZD1222 COVID-19 vaccine. The germline gives CDR1 LGHNA, CDR2 YSLEER. This CDR3 is built from 12 residues. Between the trimmed V and J ends, which lost 0 bases and 6 bases, there was a span of 6 bases. Study-level results: Sampling captured repertoires only after the peak T cell response. Nearly half of the spike-specific TCRs reportedly recognize variant regions that carry no mutations.

This sequence joins TRBV4-3 and TRBJ2-7; D not resolved. The sample here was peripheral blood, taken on day 0 of AZD1222 vaccination. This receptor was taken from an adult in good health. The CDR3 sequence: CASSQESAEQYF. The CDR3 DNA follows: TGCGCCAGCAGCCAAGAGTCAGCCGAGCAGTACTTC.